Below, 13 T cell receptor beta chains from the same sample are listed, as sequenced in a study of T cells in Graves' hyperthyroidism and ophthalmopathy. Researchers amplified the TCR beta CDR3 regions from RNA transcripts. The HTBI primer set drove a first-round RT-PCR of the TCR CDR3. One entry per CDR3 protein results from TCRdb running MiXCR on the multiplex PCR reads. The table lists roughly 560,000 distinct CDR3 sequences, about 15% of them singletons. The sequencing input was blood. All receptors come from a middle-aged woman with Graves' ophthalmopathy.

This clonotype turned up a few times. The V gene is TRBV4-2, the J gene TRBJ1-2, with D possibly TRBD1 on 5 matching bases. Germline CDR1 is LGHNA and CDR2 is YNFKEQ. V shed 1 base and J shed 3 bases, with 9 bases lying between them. The CDR3 runs to 14 residues. The CDR3 reads CASSQGTRDYGYTF. The CDR3 DNA is TGTGCCAGCAGCCAAGGGACAAGGGACTATGGCTACACCTTC.

About this clonotype: A read error is likely, as this CDR3 ends without the conserved phenylalanine or tryptophan. The rearrangement uses TRBV7-8 and TRBJ1-5, with D unclear. CDR1 and CDR2 from the germline V gene are SGHVS and FQNEAQ. The CDR3 contains 15 residues. The CDR3 coding sequence is TGTGCCAGCAGACCTTATAGCACCAGCAATCAGCCTCAGCATTCT. Protein sequence: CASRPYSTSNQPQHS.

At least ten counts were recorded for this clonotype. The J gene is TRBJ2-5, the V gene TRBV7-2; the D gene could be TRBD1 or TRBD2 (5 bases each). CDR1 is SGHTA, CDR2 FQGNSA, per germline. The CDR3 contains 14 residues. The V end was cut by 0 bases, the J end by 4 bases, with 9 bases between. As DNA, the CDR3 is TGTGCCAGCAGCTTAGCTACTGGGGGAGAGACCCAGTACTTC. Translation gives CASSLATGGETQYF.

The CDR3, as DNA: TGTGCCATCAGTGGTCAGGGAGCCTACGAGCAGTACTTC. Translation: CAISGQGAYEQYF. This chain connects TRBV10-3 to TRBJ2-7, with D perhaps assigned TRBD1 or TRBD2 (5 bases each). The germline V gene has CDR1 ENHRY and CDR2 SYGVKD. The V and J ends lost 4 bases and 2 bases respectively, with 9 bases between them. CDR3 size: 13 residues.

In this sample, this clonotype turned up many times. The V gene is TRBV12-3 or TRBV12-4, the J gene TRBJ1-1, with D uncertain. Trimming left V 8 bases short and J 1 base short, with 5 bases between. The CDR3 totals 11 residues. In nucleotides, the CDR3 is TGTGCCAGCCAGAAGAACACTGAAGCTTTCTTT. It yields the protein CASQKNTEAFF.

The chain links TRBV10-3 to TRBJ1-2; 11 nucleotides match TRBD1. Per germline, CDR1 ENHRY and CDR2 SYGVKD. V trimming: 3 bases; J trimming: 8 bases; junction bases outside the gene matches: 5. The CDR3 has 14 residues. The CDR3 is CAISDGQGARGYTF. DNA for the CDR3: TGTGCCATCAGTGATGGACAGGGGGCGCGGGGCTACACCTTC.

This clonotype occurred a few times. One base away lies a much larger clone, so this may be a sequencing read error. CDR3 DNA sequence: TGTGCCAGCAGCGGGGGGTTTAGCAATCAGCCCCAGCATTTT. Translation: CASSGGFSNQPQHF. The chain couples TRBV2 to TRBJ1-5; D is perhaps TRBD1 (5 bases). The CDR3 extends over 14 amino acids. With 6 bases removed from V and 0 bases from J, the gap between germline ends came to 9 bases. Germline loops: CDR1 SNHLY, CDR2 FYNNEI.

The rearrangement uses TRBV5-1 and TRBJ1-6; 7 nucleotides agree with TRBD1. V dropped 6 bases and J dropped 5; count of bases not matched to a gene: 8. The germline gives CDR1 SGHRS, CDR2 YFSETQ. The CDR3 consists of 15 residues. This CDR3 reads CASTRGTADNSPLHF. The DNA for the CDR3 is TGCGCCAGCACCCGCGGGACAGCGGATAATTCACCCCTCCACTTT.

This clonotype has at least ten counts. V usage is TRBV2 and J usage is TRBJ1-2; no clear D gene. The V gene's germline CDR1 is SNHLY and CDR2 FYNNEI. Deletions cut 6 bases from V and 7 bases from J, with 18 bases between. The CDR3 contains 14 residues. The CDR3 region is CASRTPSGSAGYTF. For the CDR3, the DNA is TGTGCCAGCAGGACCCCGTCGGGGTCGGCTGGCTACACCTTC.

This clonotype occurred many times. The chain is built from TRBV20-1 and TRBJ2-2, with 8 bases that match TRBD1. V was clipped by 6 bases and J by 0 bases; unmatched bases: 3. From germline, CDR1 is DFQATT and CDR2 SNEGSKA (reference sequence). This CDR3 comprises 14 residues. The CDR3 protein is CSAMDRANTGELFF. CDR3 DNA: TGCAGTGCCATGGACAGGGCGAACACCGGGGAGCTGTTTTTT.

In its sample, this clonotype was seen many times. DNA for the CDR3: TGTGCCACTACCTACTCCCCGGGGATCTACGAGCAGTACTTC. Protein sequence: CATTYSPGIYEQYF. V is TRBV6-5 and J is TRBJ2-7; possibly TRBD2 for D (5 bases). The CDR3 contains 14 residues. Trimming cost V 10 bases and J 3 bases, with 19 bases left between them. Germline loops: CDR1 MNHEY, CDR2 SVGAGI.

This chain connects TRBV2 to TRBJ2-7, with D perhaps matching TRBD1 (5 bases). The CDR3 runs 12 residues. Looked up from germline, CDR1 is SNHLY and CDR2 is FYNNEI. The ends were cut back, 6 bases at V and 4 bases at J, with 10 bases in the middle. The CDR3 loop is CASRFQGYEQYF. CDR3 sequence (DNA): TGTGCCAGCAGGTTCCAGGGATACGAGCAGTACTTC.

There are a few counts of this clonotype. This rearrangement joins TRBV30 to TRBJ2-7, with 7 nucleotides matching TRBD2. The germline CDR1 and CDR2 sequences are GTSNPN and SVGIG (reference sequence). V lost 2 bases and J lost 3; bases outside the gene matches: 13. CDR3 length equals 16 residues. The CDR3: CAWSSSSRLARYEQYF. In DNA, the CDR3 is TGTGCCTGGAGTTCCTCGTCTAGACTAGCCCGCTACGAGCAGTACTTC.